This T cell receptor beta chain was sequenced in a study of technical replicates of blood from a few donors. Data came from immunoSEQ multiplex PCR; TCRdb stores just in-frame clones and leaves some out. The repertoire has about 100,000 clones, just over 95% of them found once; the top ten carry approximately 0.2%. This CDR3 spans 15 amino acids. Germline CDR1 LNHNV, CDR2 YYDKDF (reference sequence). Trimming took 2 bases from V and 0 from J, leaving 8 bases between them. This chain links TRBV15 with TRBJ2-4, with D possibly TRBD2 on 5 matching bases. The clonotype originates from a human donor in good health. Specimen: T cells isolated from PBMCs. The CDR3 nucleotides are TGTGCCACCAGCAGAAAAGCGGTAGCCAAAAACATTCAGTACTTC. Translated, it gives CATSRKAVAKNIQYF.